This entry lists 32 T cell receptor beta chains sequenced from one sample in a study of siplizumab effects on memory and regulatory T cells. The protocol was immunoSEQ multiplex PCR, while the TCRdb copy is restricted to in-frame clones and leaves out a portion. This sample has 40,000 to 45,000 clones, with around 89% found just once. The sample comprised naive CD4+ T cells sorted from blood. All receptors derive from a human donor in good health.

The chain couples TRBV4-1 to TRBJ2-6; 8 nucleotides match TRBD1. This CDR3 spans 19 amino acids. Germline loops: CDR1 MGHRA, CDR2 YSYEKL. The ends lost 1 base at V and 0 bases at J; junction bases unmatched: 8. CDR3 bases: TGCGCCAGCAGCCAAGGTCCGGGACAGGTTTTCTCTGGGGCCAACGTCCTGACTTTC. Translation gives CASSQGPGQVFSGANVLTF.

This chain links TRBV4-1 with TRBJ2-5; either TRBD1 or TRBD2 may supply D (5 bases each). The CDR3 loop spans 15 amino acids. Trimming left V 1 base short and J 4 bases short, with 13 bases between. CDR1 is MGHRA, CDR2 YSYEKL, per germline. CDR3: CASSQAGQPGETQYF. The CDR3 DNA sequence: TGCGCCAGCAGCCAAGCGGGGCAACCGGGAGAGACCCAGTACTTC.

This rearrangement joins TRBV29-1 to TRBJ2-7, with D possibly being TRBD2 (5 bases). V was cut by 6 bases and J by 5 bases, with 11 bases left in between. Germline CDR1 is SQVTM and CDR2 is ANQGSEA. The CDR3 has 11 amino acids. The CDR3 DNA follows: TGCAGCGTGCTGGCGGGCCACGAGCAGTACTTC. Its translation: CSVLAGHEQYF.

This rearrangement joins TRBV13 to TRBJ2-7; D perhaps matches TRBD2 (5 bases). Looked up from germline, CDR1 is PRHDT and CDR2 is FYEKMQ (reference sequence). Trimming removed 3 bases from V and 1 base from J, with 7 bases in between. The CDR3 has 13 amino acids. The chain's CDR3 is CASSFQRSYEQYF. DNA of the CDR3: TGTGCCAGCAGCTTCCAGCGGTCCTACGAGCAGTACTTC. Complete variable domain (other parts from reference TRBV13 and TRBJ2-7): AAGVIQSPRHLIKEKRETATLKCYPIPRHDTVYWYQQGPGQDPQFLISFYEKMQSDKGSIPDRFSAQQFSDYHSELNMSSLELGDSALYFCASSFQRSYEQYFGPGTRLTVT.

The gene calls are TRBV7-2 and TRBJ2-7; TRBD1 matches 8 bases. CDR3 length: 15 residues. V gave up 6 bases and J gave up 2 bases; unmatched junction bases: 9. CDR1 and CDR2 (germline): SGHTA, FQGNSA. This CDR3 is CASRTRQGSTYEQYF. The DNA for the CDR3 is TGTGCCAGCAGAACAAGACAGGGGTCGACCTACGAGCAGTACTTC. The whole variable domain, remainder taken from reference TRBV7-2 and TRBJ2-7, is GAGVSQSPSNKVTEKGKDVELRCDPISGHTALYWYRQSLGQGLEFLIYFQGNSAPDKSGLPSDRFSAERTGGSVSTLTIQRTQQEDSAVYLCASRTRQGSTYEQYFGPGTRLTVT.

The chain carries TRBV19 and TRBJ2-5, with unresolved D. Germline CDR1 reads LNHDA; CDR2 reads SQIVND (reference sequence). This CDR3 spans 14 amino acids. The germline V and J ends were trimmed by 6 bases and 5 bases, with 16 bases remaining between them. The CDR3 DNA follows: TGTGCCAGTAGCCCCCCGGGTAGTCGGGAGACCCAGTACTTC. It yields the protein CASSPPGSRETQYF.

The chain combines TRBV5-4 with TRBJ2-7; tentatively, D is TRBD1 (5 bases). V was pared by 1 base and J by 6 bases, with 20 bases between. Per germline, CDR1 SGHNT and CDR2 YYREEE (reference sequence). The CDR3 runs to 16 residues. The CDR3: CASSLKGQAVYGEQYF. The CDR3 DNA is TGTGCCAGCAGCTTGAAGGGGCAGGCGGTATATGGCGAGCAGTACTTC. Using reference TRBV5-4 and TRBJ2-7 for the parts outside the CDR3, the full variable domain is ETGVTQSPTHLIKTRGQQVTLRCSSQSGHNTVSWYQQALGQGPQFIFQYYREEENGRGNFPPRFSGLQFPNYSSELNVNALELDDSALYLCASSLKGQAVYGEQYFGPGTRLTVT.

In DNA form, the CDR3 reads TGTGCCAGCAGCTTAGGGCCAGGGCGCCAAGAGACCCAGTACTTC. Protein: CASSLGPGRQETQYF. V gene TRBV7-2 combines with J gene TRBJ2-5; D is possibly TRBD1 (5 bases). CDR1 is SGHTA and CDR2 is FQGNSA in the germline V gene. The CDR3 totals 15 residues. V was clipped by 1 base and J by 1 base, with 10 bases between them.

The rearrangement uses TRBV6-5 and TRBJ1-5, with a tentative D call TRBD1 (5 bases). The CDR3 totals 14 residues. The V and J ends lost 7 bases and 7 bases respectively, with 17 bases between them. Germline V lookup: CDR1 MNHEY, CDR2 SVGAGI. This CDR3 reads CASTRGGADQPQHF. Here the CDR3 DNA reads TGTGCCAGCACCCGAGGAGGGGCAGACCAGCCCCAGCATTTT.

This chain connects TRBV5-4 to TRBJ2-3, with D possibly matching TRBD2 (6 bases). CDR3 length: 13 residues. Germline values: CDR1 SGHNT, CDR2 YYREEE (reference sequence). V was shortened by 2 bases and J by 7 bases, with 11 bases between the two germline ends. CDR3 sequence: CASSLNGGNTQYF. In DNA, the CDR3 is TGTGCCAGCAGCTTAAACGGGGGAAATACGCAGTATTTT.

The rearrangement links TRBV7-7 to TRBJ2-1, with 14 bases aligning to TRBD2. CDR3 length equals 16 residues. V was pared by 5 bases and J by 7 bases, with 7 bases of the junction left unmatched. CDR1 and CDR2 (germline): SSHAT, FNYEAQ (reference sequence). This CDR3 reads CASSLGLAGDGNEQFF. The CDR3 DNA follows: TGTGCCAGCAGCCTGGGACTAGCGGGGGACGGAAATGAGCAGTTCTTC.

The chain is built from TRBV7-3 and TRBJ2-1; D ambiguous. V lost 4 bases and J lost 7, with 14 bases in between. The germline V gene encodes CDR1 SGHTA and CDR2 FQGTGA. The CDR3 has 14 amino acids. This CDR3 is CASSSPGLENEQFF. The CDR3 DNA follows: TGTGCCAGCAGCTCCCCAGGCCTCGAAAATGAGCAGTTCTTC.

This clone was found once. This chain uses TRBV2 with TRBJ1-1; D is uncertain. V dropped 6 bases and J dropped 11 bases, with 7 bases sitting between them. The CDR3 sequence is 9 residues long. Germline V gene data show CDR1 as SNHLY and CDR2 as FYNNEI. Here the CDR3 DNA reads TGTGCCAGCAGCGTCGACGCTTTCTTT. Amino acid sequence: CASSVDAFF.

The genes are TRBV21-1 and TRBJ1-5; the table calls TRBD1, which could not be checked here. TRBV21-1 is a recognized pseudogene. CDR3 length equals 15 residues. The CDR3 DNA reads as TGTGCCAGCAGCCGCCGTTCGGGACAAAATCAGCCCCAGCATTTT. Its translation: CASSRRSGQNQPQHF.

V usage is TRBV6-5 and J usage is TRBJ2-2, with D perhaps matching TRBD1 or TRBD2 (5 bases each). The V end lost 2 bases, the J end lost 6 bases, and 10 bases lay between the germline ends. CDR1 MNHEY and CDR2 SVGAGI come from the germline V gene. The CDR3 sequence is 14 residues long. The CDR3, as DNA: TGTGCCAGCAGTTACGACTGGGGACCCGGGGAGCTGTTTTTT. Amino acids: CASSYDWGPGELFF.

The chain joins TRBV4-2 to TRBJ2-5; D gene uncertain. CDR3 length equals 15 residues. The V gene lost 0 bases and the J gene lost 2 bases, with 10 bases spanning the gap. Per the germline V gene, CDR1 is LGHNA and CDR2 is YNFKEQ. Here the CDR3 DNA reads TGTGCCAGCAGCCAAGATTTAGGGCAGCAAGAGACCCAGTACTTC. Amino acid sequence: CASSQDLGQQETQYF.

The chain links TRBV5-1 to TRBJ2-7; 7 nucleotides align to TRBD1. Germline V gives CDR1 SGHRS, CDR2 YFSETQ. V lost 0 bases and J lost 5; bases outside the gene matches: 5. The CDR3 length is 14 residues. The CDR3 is CASSLAHRGNEQYF. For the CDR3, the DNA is TGCGCCAGCAGCTTGGCCCACAGGGGAAACGAGCAGTACTTC.

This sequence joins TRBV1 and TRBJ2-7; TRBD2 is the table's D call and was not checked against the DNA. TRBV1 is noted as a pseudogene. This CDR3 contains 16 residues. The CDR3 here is CTSSSKRNGRNYEQYF. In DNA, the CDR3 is TGCACCAGCAGCTCTAAACGAAATGGGAGAAACTACGAGCAGTACTTC.

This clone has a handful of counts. In nucleotides, the CDR3 is TGCGCCAGCAGCTTAACAGGACAGGCGGTTGAGCCCCAGCATTTT. Encoded protein: CASSLTGQAVEPQHF. The rearrangement joins TRBV5-1 to TRBJ1-5, with 7 bases matching TRBD1. V shed 2 bases and J 8 bases; nucleotides not matched to a gene: 10. There are 15 residues in the CDR3. Germline CDR1 and CDR2: SGHRS and YFSETQ.

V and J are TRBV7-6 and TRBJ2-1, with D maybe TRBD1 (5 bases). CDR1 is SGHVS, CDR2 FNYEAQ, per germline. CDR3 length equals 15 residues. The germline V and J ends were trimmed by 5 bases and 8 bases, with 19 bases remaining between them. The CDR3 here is CASSLQGRGVDEQFF. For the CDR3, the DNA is TGTGCCAGCAGCCTTCAGGGCCGAGGTGTAGATGAGCAGTTCTTC.

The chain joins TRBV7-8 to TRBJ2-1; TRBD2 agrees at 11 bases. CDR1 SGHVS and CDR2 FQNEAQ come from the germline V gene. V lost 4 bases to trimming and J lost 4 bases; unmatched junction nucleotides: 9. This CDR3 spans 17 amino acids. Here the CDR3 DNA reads TGTGCCAGCAGCTCAAAGACTAGCGGGATCGAATACAATGAGCAGTTCTTC. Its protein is CASSSKTSGIEYNEQFF.

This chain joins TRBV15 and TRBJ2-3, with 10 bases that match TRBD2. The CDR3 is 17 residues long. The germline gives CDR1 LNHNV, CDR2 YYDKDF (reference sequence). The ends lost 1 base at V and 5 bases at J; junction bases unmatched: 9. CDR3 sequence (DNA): TGTGCCACCAGCAGAGGGGGGAGCGGGGGGGCCAAAGATACGCAGTATTTT. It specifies CATSRGGSGGAKDTQYF.

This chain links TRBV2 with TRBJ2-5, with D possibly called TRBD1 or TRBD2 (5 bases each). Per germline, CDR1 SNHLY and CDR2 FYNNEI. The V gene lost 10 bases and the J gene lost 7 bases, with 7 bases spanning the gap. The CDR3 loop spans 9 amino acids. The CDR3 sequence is CAIGGTQYF. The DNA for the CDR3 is TGTGCCATTGGGGGGACCCAGTACTTC.

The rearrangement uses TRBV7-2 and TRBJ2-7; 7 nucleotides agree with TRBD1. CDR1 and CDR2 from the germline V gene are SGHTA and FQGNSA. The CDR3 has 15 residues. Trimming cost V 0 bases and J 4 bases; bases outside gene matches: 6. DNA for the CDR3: TGTGCCAGCAGCTTAGCAGGGGGCATTCTTTACGAGCAGTACTTC. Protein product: CASSLAGGILYEQYF.

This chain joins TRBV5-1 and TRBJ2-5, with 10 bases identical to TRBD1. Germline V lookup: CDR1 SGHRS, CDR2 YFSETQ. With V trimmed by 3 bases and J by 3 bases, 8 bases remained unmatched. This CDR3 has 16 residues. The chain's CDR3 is CASSSTGTGVEETQYF. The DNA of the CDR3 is TGCGCCAGCAGCTCCACCGGGACAGGGGTGGAAGAGACCCAGTACTTC.

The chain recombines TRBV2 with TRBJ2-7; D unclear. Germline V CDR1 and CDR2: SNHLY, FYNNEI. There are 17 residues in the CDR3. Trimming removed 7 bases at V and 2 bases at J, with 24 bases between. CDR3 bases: TGTGCCAGCAACATACTCCCGGAACTGGAAGGGACCTACGAGCAGTACTTC. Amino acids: CASNILPELEGTYEQYF.

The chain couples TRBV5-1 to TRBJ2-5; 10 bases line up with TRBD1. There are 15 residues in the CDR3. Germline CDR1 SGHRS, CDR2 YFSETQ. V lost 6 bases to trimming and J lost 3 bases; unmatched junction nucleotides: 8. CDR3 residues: CASIPRGTGEETQYF. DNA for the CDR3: TGCGCCAGCATCCCCCGGGGGACAGGGGAAGAGACCCAGTACTTC.

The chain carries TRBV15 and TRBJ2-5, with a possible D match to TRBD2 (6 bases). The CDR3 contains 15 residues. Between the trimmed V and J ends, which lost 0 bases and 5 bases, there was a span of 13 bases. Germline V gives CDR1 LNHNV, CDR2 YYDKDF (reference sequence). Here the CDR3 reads CATSRDQLARETQYF. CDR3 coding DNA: TGTGCCACCAGCAGAGATCAACTAGCAAGGGAGACCCAGTACTTC.

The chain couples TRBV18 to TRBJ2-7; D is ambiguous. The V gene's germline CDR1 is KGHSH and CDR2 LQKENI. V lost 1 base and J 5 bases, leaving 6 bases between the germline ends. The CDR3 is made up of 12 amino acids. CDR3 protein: CASSPLPHEQYF. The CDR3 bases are TGTGCCAGCTCACCACTCCCCCACGAGCAGTACTTC.

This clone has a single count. CDR3 nucleotide sequence: TGTGCCAGCAGCTTCGCCCGCGGGGGGATCCGGGAGCTCTCAGATACGCAGTATTTT. Translating gives CASSFARGGIRELSDTQYF. The chain uses TRBV7-9 and TRBJ2-3; the match to TRBD2 covers 8 bases. The CDR3 loop spans 19 amino acids. Germline V CDR1 and CDR2: SEHNR, FQNEAQ (reference sequence). V dropped 3 bases and J dropped 4; count of bases not matched to a gene: 18.

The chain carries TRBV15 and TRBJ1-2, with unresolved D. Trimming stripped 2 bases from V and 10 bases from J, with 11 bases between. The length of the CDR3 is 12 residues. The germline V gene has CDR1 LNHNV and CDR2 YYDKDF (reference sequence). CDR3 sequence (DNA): TGTGCCACCAGCAGACCAGACCAAGACTACACCTTC. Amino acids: CATSRPDQDYTF.

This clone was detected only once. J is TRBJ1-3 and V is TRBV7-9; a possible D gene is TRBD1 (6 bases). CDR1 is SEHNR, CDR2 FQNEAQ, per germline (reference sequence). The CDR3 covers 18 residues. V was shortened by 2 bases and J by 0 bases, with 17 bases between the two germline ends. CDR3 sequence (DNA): TGTGCCAGCAGCTTAAGACCCGTTGGACAGAGCTCTGGAAACACCATATATTTT. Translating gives CASSLRPVGQSSGNTIYF.